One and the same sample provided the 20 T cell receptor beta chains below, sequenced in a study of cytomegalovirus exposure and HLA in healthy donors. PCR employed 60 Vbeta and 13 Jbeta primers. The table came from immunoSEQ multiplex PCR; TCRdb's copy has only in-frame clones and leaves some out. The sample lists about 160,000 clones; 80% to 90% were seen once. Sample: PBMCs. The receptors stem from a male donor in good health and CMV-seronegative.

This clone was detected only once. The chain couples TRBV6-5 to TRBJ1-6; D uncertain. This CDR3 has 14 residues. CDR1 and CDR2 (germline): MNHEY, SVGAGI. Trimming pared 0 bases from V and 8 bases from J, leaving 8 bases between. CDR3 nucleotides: TGTGCCAGCAGTTACTCGATCCGGGATTCACCCCTCCACTTT. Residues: CASSYSIRDSPLHF.

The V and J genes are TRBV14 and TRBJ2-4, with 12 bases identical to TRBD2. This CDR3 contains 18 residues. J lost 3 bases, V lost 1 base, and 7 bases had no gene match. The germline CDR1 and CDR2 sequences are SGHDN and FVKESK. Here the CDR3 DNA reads TGTGCCAGCAGCCAAGGTCTAGCGGGAGGGCTAGGCAAAAACATTCAGTACTTC. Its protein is CASSQGLAGGLGKNIQYF.

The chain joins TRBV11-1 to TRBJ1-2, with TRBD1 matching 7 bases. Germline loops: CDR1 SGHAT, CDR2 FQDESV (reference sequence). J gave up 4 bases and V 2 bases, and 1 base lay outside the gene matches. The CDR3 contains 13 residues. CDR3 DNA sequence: TGTGCCAGCAGCTTACAGGGGGGCTATGGCTACACCTTC. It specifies CASSLQGGYGYTF.

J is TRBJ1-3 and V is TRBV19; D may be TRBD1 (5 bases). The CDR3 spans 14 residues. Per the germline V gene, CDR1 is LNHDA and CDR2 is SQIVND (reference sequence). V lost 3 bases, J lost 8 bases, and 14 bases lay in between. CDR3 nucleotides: TGTGCCAGTAGTATCGGAGCAGGGTTGGACACCATATATTTT. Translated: CASSIGAGLDTIYF.

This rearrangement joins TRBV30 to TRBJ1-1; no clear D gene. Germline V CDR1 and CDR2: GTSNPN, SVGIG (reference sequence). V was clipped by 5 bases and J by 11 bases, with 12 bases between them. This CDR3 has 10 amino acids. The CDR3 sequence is CAWDAGVAFF. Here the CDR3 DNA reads TGTGCCTGGGACGCCGGGGTGGCTTTCTTT. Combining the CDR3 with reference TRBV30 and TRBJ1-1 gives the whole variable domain SQTIHQWPATLVQPVGSPLSLECTVEGTSNPNLYWYRQAAGRGLQLLFYSVGIGQISSEVPQNLSASRPQDRQFILSSKKLLLSDSGFYLCAWDAGVAFFGQGTRLTVV.

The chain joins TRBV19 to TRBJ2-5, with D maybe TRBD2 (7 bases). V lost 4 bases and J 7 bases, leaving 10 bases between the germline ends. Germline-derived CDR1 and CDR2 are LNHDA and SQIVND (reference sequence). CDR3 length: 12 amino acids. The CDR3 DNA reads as TGTGCCAGTAGTAACAGGGAGGGGACCCAGTACTTC. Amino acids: CASSNREGTQYF.

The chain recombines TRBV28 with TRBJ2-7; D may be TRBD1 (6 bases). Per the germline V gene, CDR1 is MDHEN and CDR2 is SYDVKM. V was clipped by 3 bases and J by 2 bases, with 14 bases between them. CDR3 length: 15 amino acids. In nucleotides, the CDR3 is TGTGCCAGCAGTTTCGACAGGTTCTCCGCCTACGAGCAGTACTTC. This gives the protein CASSFDRFSAYEQYF.

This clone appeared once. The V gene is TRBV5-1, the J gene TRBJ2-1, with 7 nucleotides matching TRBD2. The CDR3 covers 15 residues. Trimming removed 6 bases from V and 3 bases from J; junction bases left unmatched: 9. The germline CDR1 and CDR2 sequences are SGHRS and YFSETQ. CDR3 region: CASKRSGGDYNEQFF. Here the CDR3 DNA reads TGCGCCAGCAAGAGGTCTGGGGGGGACTACAATGAGCAGTTCTTC.

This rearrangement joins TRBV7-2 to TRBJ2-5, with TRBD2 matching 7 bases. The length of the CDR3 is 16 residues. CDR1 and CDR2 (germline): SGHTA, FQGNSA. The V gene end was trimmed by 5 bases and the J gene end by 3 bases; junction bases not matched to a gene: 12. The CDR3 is CASSPQWGGGKETQYF. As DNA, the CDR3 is TGTGCCAGCAGCCCTCAATGGGGCGGGGGAAAAGAGACCCAGTACTTC.

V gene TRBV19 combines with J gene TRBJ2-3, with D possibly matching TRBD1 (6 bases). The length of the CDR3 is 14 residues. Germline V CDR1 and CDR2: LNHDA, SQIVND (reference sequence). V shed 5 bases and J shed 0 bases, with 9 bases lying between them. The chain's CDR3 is CASSGGQSTDTQYF. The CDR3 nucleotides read TGTGCCAGTAGTGGGGGACAAAGCACAGATACGCAGTATTTT.

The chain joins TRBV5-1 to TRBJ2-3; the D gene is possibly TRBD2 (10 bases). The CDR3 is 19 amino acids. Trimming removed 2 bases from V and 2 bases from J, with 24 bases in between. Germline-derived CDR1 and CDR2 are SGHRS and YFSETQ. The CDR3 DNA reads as TGCGCCAGCAGCTTCCACAGGGGGCGGCTAGCGGGGGTCACAGATACGCAGTATTTT. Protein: CASSFHRGRLAGVTDTQYF.

The CDR3 region has the DNA TGTGCCAGCAGTGGTCCAGGGAGCAATCAGCCCCAGCATTTT. Protein: CASSGPGSNQPQHF. The chain links TRBV6-1 to TRBJ1-5; tentatively, D is TRBD1 (5 bases). The CDR3 covers 14 residues. V was trimmed by 4 bases and J by 1 base, leaving 8 bases between them. Germline V lookup: CDR1 MNHNS, CDR2 SASEGT.

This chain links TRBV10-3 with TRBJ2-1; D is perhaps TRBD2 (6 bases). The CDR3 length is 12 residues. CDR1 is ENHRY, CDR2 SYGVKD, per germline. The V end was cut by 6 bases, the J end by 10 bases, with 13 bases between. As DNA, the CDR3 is TGTGCCATCAGGGGCTCGGCGGGGGAGCAGTTCTTC. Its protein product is CAIRGSAGEQFF.

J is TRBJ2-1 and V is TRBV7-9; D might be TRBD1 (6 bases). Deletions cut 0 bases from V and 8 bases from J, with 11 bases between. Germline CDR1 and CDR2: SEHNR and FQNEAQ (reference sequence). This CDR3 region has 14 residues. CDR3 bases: TGTGCCAGCAGCTTAGCTGTGTCAGGGGATGAGCAGTTCTTC. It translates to CASSLAVSGDEQFF.

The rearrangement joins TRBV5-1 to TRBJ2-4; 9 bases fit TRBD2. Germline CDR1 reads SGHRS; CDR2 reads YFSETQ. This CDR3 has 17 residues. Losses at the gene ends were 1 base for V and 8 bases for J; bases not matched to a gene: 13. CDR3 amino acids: CASSLYYTPAGGDIQYF. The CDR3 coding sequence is TGCGCCAGCAGCTTGTACTATACCCCAGCGGGAGGAGACATTCAGTACTTC. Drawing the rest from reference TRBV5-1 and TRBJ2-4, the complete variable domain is KAGVTQTPRYLIKTRGQQVTLSCSPISGHRSVSWYQQTPGQGLQFLFEYFSETQRNKGNFPGRFSGRQFSNSRSEMNVSTLELGDSALYLCASSLYYTPAGGDIQYFGAGTRLSVL.

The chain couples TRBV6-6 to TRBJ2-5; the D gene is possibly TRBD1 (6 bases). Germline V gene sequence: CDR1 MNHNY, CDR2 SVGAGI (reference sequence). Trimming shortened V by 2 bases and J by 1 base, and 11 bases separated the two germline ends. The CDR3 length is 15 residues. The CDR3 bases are TGTGCCAGCAGTTACACCAGGGGAATCCAAGAGACCCAGTACTTC. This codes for CASSYTRGIQETQYF.

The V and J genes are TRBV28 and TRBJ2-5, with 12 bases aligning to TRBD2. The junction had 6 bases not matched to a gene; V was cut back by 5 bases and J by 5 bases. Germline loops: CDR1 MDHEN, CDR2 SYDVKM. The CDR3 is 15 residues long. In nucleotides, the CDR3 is TGTGCCAGCAGTAAACTAGCGGGAGGACGTGAGACCCAGTACTTC. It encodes CASSKLAGGRETQYF.

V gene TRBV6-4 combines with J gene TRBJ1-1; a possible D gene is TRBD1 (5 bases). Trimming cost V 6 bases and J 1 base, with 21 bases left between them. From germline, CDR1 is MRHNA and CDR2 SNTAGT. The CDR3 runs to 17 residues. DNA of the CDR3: TGTGCCAGCAGCTACCGAGGTATGGGGCAGGGGAACACTGAAGCTTTCTTT. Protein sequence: CASSYRGMGQGNTEAFF.

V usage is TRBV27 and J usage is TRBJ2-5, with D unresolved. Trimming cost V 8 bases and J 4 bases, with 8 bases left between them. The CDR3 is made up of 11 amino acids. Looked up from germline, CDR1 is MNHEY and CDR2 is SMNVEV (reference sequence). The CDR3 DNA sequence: TGTGCCAGCCCCTTTAGAGAGACCCAGTACTTC. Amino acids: CASPFRETQYF.

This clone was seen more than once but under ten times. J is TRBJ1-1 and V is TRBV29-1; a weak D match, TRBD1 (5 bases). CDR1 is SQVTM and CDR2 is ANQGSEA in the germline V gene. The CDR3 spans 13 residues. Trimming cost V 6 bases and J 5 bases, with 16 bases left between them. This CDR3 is CSVSREGGTEAFF. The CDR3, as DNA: TGCAGCGTAAGCAGGGAAGGAGGGACTGAAGCTTTCTTT.